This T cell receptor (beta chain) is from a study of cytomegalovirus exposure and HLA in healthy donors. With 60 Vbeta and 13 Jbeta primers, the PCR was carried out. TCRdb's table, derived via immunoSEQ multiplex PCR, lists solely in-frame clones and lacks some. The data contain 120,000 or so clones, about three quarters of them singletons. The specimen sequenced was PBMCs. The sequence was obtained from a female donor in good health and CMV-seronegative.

The CDR3 DNA is TGTGCCAGCAGTTTACATAGGGGATCCGGGGAGCTGTTTTTT. It encodes CASSLHRGSGELFF. The rearrangement links TRBV27 to TRBJ2-2; possible D gene TRBD1, 5 bases. The V end was cut by 2 bases, the J end by 6 bases, with 10 bases between. The CDR3 length is 14 residues. The germline CDR1 and CDR2 sequences are MNHEY and SMNVEV (reference sequence).